These 25 T cell receptor beta chains share one sample of origin, sequenced in a study of beta chain features in type 1 diabetes. The study, taken as a whole, reports: Among all four CD4+ subsets, Type 1 diabetes patients had TCRB CDR3s that were moderately but significantly shorter.

Expressed TCRB transcripts were sequenced, since all the RNA that had been isolated was reverse transcribed. The method was immunoSEQ multiplex PCR; TCRdb's version includes in-frame clones alone and lacks a portion of them. The sample carries about 160,000 clones, 6.5% to 10% recorded once. What these receptors recognize is not known. The sequenced sample consisted of central memory CD4+ T cells from blood. All receptors derive from a woman between 18 and 29 years old with type 1 diabetes.

The rearrangement joins TRBV19 to TRBJ1-2, with TRBD1 identical over 8 bases. Per the germline V gene, CDR1 is LNHDA and CDR2 is SQIVND (reference sequence). The CDR3 contains 12 residues. Trimming took 6 bases from V and 6 from J; bases not matched to a gene: 3. This CDR3 is CASRWGQDGYTF. The CDR3 bases are TGTGCCAGTAGGTGGGGACAGGATGGCTACACCTTC. Complete variable domain (other parts from reference TRBV19 and TRBJ1-2): DGGITQSPKYLFRKEGQNVTLSCEQNLNHDAMYWYRQDPGQGLRLIYYSQIVNDFQKGDIAEGYSVSREKKESFPLTVTSAQKNPTAFYLCASRWGQDGYTFGSGTRLTVV.

This clone was observed a few times. This chain uses TRBV7-2 with TRBJ2-7; 7 nucleotides line up with TRBD1. V dropped 4 bases and J dropped 1; count of bases not matched to a gene: 4. The CDR3 has 14 amino acids. In germline, CDR1 is SGHTA, CDR2 FQGNSA. The CDR3, as DNA: TGTGCCAGCAGCTCCCCAGGGGGTTCCTACGAGCAGTACTTC. It specifies CASSSPGGSYEQYF.

This clone was found a few times. The rearrangement links TRBV25-1 to TRBJ2-1; D may be TRBD1 (6 bases). The V gene lost 4 bases and the J gene lost 8 bases, with 9 bases spanning the gap. The length of the CDR3 is 12 residues. CDR1 and CDR2 (germline): MGHDK, SYGVNS. The CDR3 loop is CASSGHRDEQFF. CDR3 nucleotide sequence: TGTGCCAGCAGTGGGCACAGGGATGAGCAGTTCTTC.

As to this clone: Other DNA variants within this sample encode the same CDR3. The genes are TRBV4-3 and TRBJ1-5; 10 bases are a match to TRBD1. V lost 0 bases and J lost 7; bases outside the gene matches: 6. The CDR3 loop spans 16 amino acids. Germline lookup yields CDR1 LGHNA and CDR2 YSLEER. CDR3 loop: CASSQDPGTGVQPQHF. CDR3 nucleotides: TGCGCCAGCAGCCAAGATCCCGGGACAGGGGTCCAGCCCCAGCATTTT.

This clone was found a few times. This chain uses TRBV5-4 with TRBJ2-1; TRBD2 agrees at 12 bases. This CDR3 comprises 17 residues. The germline V gene encodes CDR1 SGHNT and CDR2 YYREEE (reference sequence). Trimming took 0 bases from V and 0 from J; bases not matched to a gene: 1. The CDR3 reads CASSLASGGASYNEQFF. The CDR3 DNA reads as TGTGCCAGCAGCTTGGCTAGCGGGGGGGCCTCCTACAATGAGCAGTTCTTC.

This clone was counted between two and nine times. The V gene is TRBV28, the J gene TRBJ1-1; tentative D call: TRBD1 (6 bases). V lost 5 bases and J 4 bases, leaving 17 bases between the germline ends. The CDR3 has 15 amino acids. Germline-derived CDR1 and CDR2 are MDHEN and SYDVKM. CDR3 nucleotides: TGTGCCAGCAGTGCCTCAGGGGCGCCGGGCACTGAAGCTTTCTTT. Its translation is CASSASGAPGTEAFF.

The chain links TRBV5-4 to TRBJ2-1; D unresolved. In germline, CDR1 is SGHNT, CDR2 YYREEE (reference sequence). The CDR3 is 17 residues long. Deletions cut 4 bases from V and 0 bases from J, with 17 bases between. The CDR3 loop reads CASSPTPFPGSYNEQFF. The CDR3 coding sequence is TGTGCCAGCAGCCCGACCCCCTTCCCAGGCTCCTACAATGAGCAGTTCTTC.

The chain has TRBV18 and TRBJ2-1; the match to TRBD2 covers 8 bases. The germline V gene has CDR1 KGHSH and CDR2 LQKENI. After removal of 8 bases from V and 5 bases from J, the junction contained 8 bases not matched to a gene. CDR3 length: 14 residues. The CDR3 DNA reads TGTGCCAGCATAAGGGGAGCGGGAGACAATGAGCAGTTCTTC. It is translated as CASIRGAGDNEQFF.

This clone was observed a few times. The chain combines TRBV7-2 with TRBJ2-7, with 8 bases that match TRBD2. Germline lookup yields CDR1 SGHTA and CDR2 FQGNSA. The CDR3 is made up of 14 amino acids. Trimming at V came to 2 bases and at J to 10 bases, leaving 10 bases not matched to a gene. The CDR3: CASSLSRTSGDQYF. CDR3 coding DNA: TGTGCCAGCAGCTTAAGTCGCACTAGCGGAGATCAGTACTTC.

In its sample, this clone was seen a few times. The chain couples TRBV6-5 to TRBJ1-1; D is possibly TRBD1 (5 bases). Germline V gene lookup returns CDR1 MNHEY and CDR2 SVGAGI. The CDR3 runs to 13 residues. Trimming took 6 bases from V and 4 from J, leaving 12 bases between them. The CDR3 coding sequence is TGTGCCAGCAGAGTGATGGGGCCCACTGAAGCTTTCTTT. This encodes CASRVMGPTEAFF.

This sequence joins TRBV19 and TRBJ1-2, with 7 bases fitting TRBD1. This CDR3 contains 15 residues. The V segment lost 6 bases and the J segment 8 bases; nucleotides outside the gene matches: 15. Germline V gene sequence: CDR1 LNHDA, CDR2 SQIVND (reference sequence). The CDR3 loop reads CASSLQQGFLNGYTF. The DNA of the CDR3 is TGTGCCAGTAGCCTTCAACAGGGGTTTCTCAACGGCTACACCTTC.

The chain is built from TRBV7-8 and TRBJ2-3; 9 nucleotides align to TRBD1. Germline CDR1 and CDR2: SGHVS and FQNEAQ. The CDR3 is made up of 14 amino acids. The V gene end was trimmed by 5 bases and the J gene end by 7 bases; junction bases not matched to a gene: 7. The CDR3 reads CASSMRQGEHTQYF. The CDR3 DNA sequence: TGTGCCAGCAGCATGAGACAGGGGGAACATACGCAGTATTTT.

The V and J genes are TRBV10-1 and TRBJ2-2, with a weak D call TRBD1 (6 bases). This CDR3 has 13 residues. Trimming pared 9 bases from V and 9 bases from J, leaving 17 bases between. Germline CDR1 reads WNHNN; CDR2 reads SYGVQD (reference sequence). CDR3: CARRRTAHRELFF. CDR3 sequence (DNA): TGCGCCAGGCGAAGGACAGCCCACCGGGAGCTGTTTTTT.

There are a few counts of this clone. This rearrangement joins TRBV29-1 to TRBJ2-7; 7 bases fit TRBD1. The CDR3 runs 13 residues. Germline CDR1 reads SQVTM; CDR2 reads ANQGSEA. V shed 7 bases and J 5 bases; nucleotides not matched to a gene: 11. CDR3 residues: CSASDRAAHEQYF. CDR3 nucleotides: TGCAGCGCCTCCGACAGGGCTGCCCACGAGCAGTACTTC.

The CDR3 loop is CASTGGGWGNTIYF. The CDR3 nucleotides are TGTGCCAGCACCGGGGGGGGATGGGGAAACACCATATATTTT. This chain joins TRBV25-1 and TRBJ1-3, with a possible D match to TRBD1 (5 bases). CDR1 is MGHDK and CDR2 is SYGVNS in the germline V gene. This CDR3 is 14 amino acids long. With 7 bases removed from V and 4 bases from J, the gap between germline ends came to 14 bases.

V usage is TRBV14 and J usage is TRBJ2-1, with 8 bases that match TRBD2. Germline assignment: CDR1 SGHDN and CDR2 FVKESK. With V trimmed by 6 bases and J by 0 bases, 4 bases remained unmatched. The CDR3 spans 15 residues. CDR3 bases: TGTGCCAGCAGGGCGACTAGCGCCTCCTACAATGAGCAGTTCTTC. Its translation: CASRATSASYNEQFF.

This clone appeared a few times. The chain links TRBV4-1 to TRBJ2-1; D might be TRBD1 (6 bases). Trimming cost V 1 base and J 4 bases, with 14 bases left between them. CDR1 MGHRA and CDR2 YSYEKL come from the germline V gene. This CDR3 has 16 residues. The CDR3 DNA reads TGCGCCAGCAGCCAAGGCTCCGGGACACTGTACAATGAGCAGTTCTTC. Its protein product is CASSQGSGTLYNEQFF.

This clone has only a few counts. The CDR3, as DNA: TGTGCCAGCAGCTTAGTTGCGGGGGCGAACACCGGGGAGCTGTTTTTT. Amino acid sequence: CASSLVAGANTGELFF. The genes are TRBV7-8 and TRBJ2-2, with 7 bases that match TRBD2. CDR1 is SGHVS and CDR2 is FQNEAQ in the germline V gene. The V and J ends lost 1 base and 0 bases, in that order; junction bases with no gene match: 2. The CDR3 extends over 16 amino acids.

This clone occurred a few times. The V call is TRBV4-3, the J call TRBJ2-7; D unclear. There are 12 residues in the CDR3. V was clipped by 0 bases and J by 5 bases, with 5 bases between them. The germline CDR1 and CDR2 sequences are LGHNA and YSLEER. CDR3 bases: TGCGCCAGCAGCCAAGATGGCCACGAGCAGTACTTC. Translation: CASSQDGHEQYF.

This clone was found a few times. The chain combines TRBV7-2 with TRBJ2-3; D might be TRBD2 (6 bases). Per the germline V gene, CDR1 is SGHTA and CDR2 is FQGNSA. CDR3 length: 13 residues. Trimming shortened V by 6 bases and J by 7 bases, and 14 bases separated the two germline ends. The CDR3 sequence: CASRTGLTYTQYF. The CDR3 DNA follows: TGTGCCAGCAGAACCGGACTAACATATACGCAGTATTTT. Full variable domain (missing parts from reference TRBV7-2 and TRBJ2-3): GAGVSQSPSNKVTEKGKDVELRCDPISGHTALYWYRQSLGQGLEFLIYFQGNSAPDKSGLPSDRFSAERTGGSVSTLTIQRTQQEDSAVYLCASRTGLTYTQYFGPGTRLTVL.

J is TRBJ2-7 and V is TRBV6-5; a possible D gene is TRBD1 (6 bases). The V end lost 5 bases, the J end lost 1 base, and 12 bases lay between the germline ends. This CDR3 contains 14 residues. CDR1 is MNHEY and CDR2 is SVGAGI in the germline V gene. The CDR3 here is CASSTGMESYEQYF. The CDR3 region has the DNA TGTGCCAGCAGTACAGGGATGGAGTCCTACGAGCAGTACTTC.

This chain links TRBV11-2 with TRBJ2-7; 7 bases line up with TRBD1. J gave up 12 bases and V 5 bases, and 10 bases lay outside the gene matches. Germline CDR1 is SGHAT and CDR2 is FQNNGV. The CDR3 runs to 12 residues. CDR3 sequence (DNA): TGTGCCAGCAGCGCAGGGGGATGGGGAAGGTACTTC. It encodes CASSAGGWGRYF.

The table lists this clone with a few counts. V and J are TRBV10-2 and TRBJ2-4; D may be TRBD2 (5 bases). The CDR3 totals 17 residues. From germline, CDR1 is WSHSY and CDR2 SAAADI. V lost 2 bases, J lost 0 bases, and 14 bases lay in between. CDR3 sequence reads: CASSEPTTGIAKNIQYF. In DNA, the CDR3 is TGCGCCAGCAGTGAGCCGACAACGGGAATAGCCAAAAACATTCAGTACTTC.

The CDR3 sequence is CASRGGMSNQPQHF. The CDR3 nucleotides are TGTGCCAGCAGGGGAGGTATGAGCAATCAGCCCCAGCATTTT. The rearrangement joins TRBV2 to TRBJ1-5; no definite D call. V lost 6 bases and J 1 base, leaving 10 bases between the germline ends. The CDR3 spans 14 residues. Germline CDR1 reads SNHLY; CDR2 reads FYNNEI.

This clone came up a few times. Other DNA sequences of this sample code for an identical CDR3. The chain employs TRBV28 and TRBJ2-7, with D possibly being TRBD1 (5 bases). The CDR3 totals 12 residues. Germline V lookup: CDR1 MDHEN, CDR2 SYDVKM. The ends were cut back, 2 bases at V and 4 bases at J, with 6 bases in the middle. CDR3 coding DNA: TGTGCCAGCAGTTTACAGGGTTACGAGCAGTACTTC. Encoded protein: CASSLQGYEQYF.